The T cell receptor (beta chain) described here comes from a study of tumor-infiltrating lymphocytes in primary liver carcinoma. Background on the study: Measuring roughly 4.2 to 11 cm across, the tumors were staged as T1-T3 N0M0.

Co-extraction yielded RNA and DNA from around 18-30 mg of unsorted bulk tissue. A constant-region primer served to make TCR beta cDNA from about 500 ng total RNA. Researchers made the TCR beta libraries by running three nested multiplex PCR rounds with slightly modified ARM-PCR. Each of the first two PCR rounds ran 9 to 11 cycles with TRBV1-TRBV30 forward and C-beta reverse primers. TCRdb reanalysed the multiplex PCR reads using MiXCR and keeps one entry per CDR3 protein. The table shows approximately 37,000 distinct CDR3 sequences, with nearly 75% occurring only once. Germline CDR1 and CDR2: SGHNT and YENEEA. J lost 7 bases, V lost 6 bases, and 14 bases had no gene match. This CDR3 region has 16 residues.

The rearrangement links TRBV11-3 to TRBJ2-3, with 9 bases that match TRBD2. Sequenced: liver tumor tissue from sampling region 4. Sample subset: tumor region T4, right-lateral pole. The sequence came from a man aged 35 to 55 with primary liver carcinoma and hepatitis B virus infection. The CDR3 spells CASSGSPAGGVNTQYF. As DNA, the CDR3 is TGTGCCAGCAGTGGCAGTCCGGCGGGAGGGGTGAATACGCAGTATTTT.